Listed below are T cell receptor beta chains from one sample, sequenced in a study of T cell changes during pregnancy in multiple sclerosis. Generated by immunoSEQ multiplex PCR, the TCRdb table keeps only in-frame clones and is missing some. The sample has approximately 50,000 clones, about nine tenths seen once. The starting material was peripheral blood, obtained in the third trimester of pregnancy. All receptors derive from a female donor in good health, enrolled as a control in a pregnancy study. Each CDR3 is given with its conserved first and last residue. The D gene is left open where the match is weak. Size is stated for part of the rows, as once, few or many counts, or as a class when the clone is expanded.

>TRBJ1-5|TRBV30|TRBD1|.
CAWSGRQGPYIAQHF
TGTGCCTGGAGTGGACGACAGGGGCCATATATAGCCCAGCATTTT
>TRBJ1-5|TRBV19|TRBD1|.
CASTPMGQVSSYQPQHF
TGTGCCAGTACCCCAATGGGACAGGTGAGTTCGTATCAGCCCCAGCATTTT
>TRBJ2-1|TRBV5-1|.|.
CASSPGQQGYNEQFF
TGCGCCAGCAGCCCCGGACAGCAAGGATACAATGAGCAGTTCTTC
>TRBJ2-1|TRBV18|TRBD1|.
CASSPLVTGGGDEQFF
TGTGCCAGCTCACCACTAGTGACAGGGGGCGGCGATGAGCAGTTCTTC
>TRBJ2-7|TRBV6-5|.|.
CASSSTGSSYEQYF
TGTGCCAGCAGTTCGACAGGCAGCTCCTACGAGCAGTACTTC
>TRBJ1-2|TRBV11-2|TRBD1|once
CASSSAGQGYGYTF
TGTGCCAGCAGCTCCGCCGGACAGGGTTATGGCTACACCTTC
>TRBJ2-1|TRBV7-2|.|.
CASSLEGGYEQFF
TGTGCCAGCAGCTTAGAAGGAGGGTATGAGCAGTTCTTC
>TRBJ2-3|TRBV5-1|TRBD2|.
CASSLERGRADTQYF
TGCGCCAGCAGTCTTGAGCGGGGGCGGGCAGATACGCAGTATTTT
>TRBJ2-7|TRBV5-6|.|.
CASSLTQQGRSYEQYF
TGTGCCAGCAGCTTGACCCAACAGGGTCGATCCTACGAGCAGTACTTC
>TRBJ1-2|TRBV14|.|.
CASSQETRGYGYTF
TGTGCCAGCAGCCAAGAGACCAGGGGCTATGGCTACACCTTC
>TRBJ1-1|TRBV18|.|.
CASSPPPGQNTEAFF
TGTGCCAGCTCACCACCACCGGGACAGAACACTGAAGCTTTCTTT
>TRBJ2-4|TRBV11-3|TRBD1|.
CASSPATGGYIQYF
TGTGCCAGCAGCCCCGCGACAGGGGGGTACATTCAGTACTTC
>TRBJ2-1|TRBV7-9|TRBD1|.
CASSPGTGANEQFF
TGTGCCAGCAGCCCCGGGACAGGCGCCAATGAGCAGTTCTTC
>TRBJ2-1|TRBV6-5|TRBD2|.
CASSYKGTSGDNEQFF
TGTGCCAGCAGTTACAAAGGGACTAGCGGAGACAATGAGCAGTTCTTC
>TRBJ1-1|TRBV21-1|.|.
CASSKGGGRASAFF
TGTGCCAGCAGCAAAGGAGGGGGAAGGGCCAGTGCTTTCTTT
>TRBJ2-3|TRBV30|.|.
CAWSPKTDTQYF
TGTGCCTGGAGTCCCAAAACAGATACGCAGTATTTT